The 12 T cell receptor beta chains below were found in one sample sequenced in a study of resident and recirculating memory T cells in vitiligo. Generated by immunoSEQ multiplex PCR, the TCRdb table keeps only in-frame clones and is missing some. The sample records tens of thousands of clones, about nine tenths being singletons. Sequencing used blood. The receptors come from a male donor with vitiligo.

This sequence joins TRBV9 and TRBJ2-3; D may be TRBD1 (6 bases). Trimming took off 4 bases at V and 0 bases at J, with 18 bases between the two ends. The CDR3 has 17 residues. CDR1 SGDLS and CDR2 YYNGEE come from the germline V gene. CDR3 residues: CASSSGRGRVSTDTQYF. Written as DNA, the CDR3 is TGTGCCAGCAGCTCCGGCAGGGGCAGGGTGAGCACAGATACGCAGTATTTT.

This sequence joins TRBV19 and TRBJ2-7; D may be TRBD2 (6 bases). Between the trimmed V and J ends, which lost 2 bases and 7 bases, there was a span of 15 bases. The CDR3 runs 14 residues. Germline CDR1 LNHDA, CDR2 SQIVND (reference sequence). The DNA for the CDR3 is TGTGCCAGTAGTATACAGGCCTCGGCGGGGGAGCAGTACTTC. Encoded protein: CASSIQASAGEQYF.

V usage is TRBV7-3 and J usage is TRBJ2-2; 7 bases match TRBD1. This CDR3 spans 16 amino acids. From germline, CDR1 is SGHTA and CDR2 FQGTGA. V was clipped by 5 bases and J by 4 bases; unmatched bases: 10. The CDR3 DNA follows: TGTGCCAGCAGCCGTTCAGGGGGAGCTGGCACCGGGGAGCTGTTTTTT. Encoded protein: CASSRSGGAGTGELFF. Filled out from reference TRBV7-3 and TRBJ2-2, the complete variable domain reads GAGVSQTPSNKVTEKGKYVELRCDPISGHTALYWYRQSLGQGPEFLIYFQGTGAADDSGLPNDRFFAVRPEGSVSTLKIQRTERGDSAVYLCASSRSGGAGTGELFFGEGSRLTVL.

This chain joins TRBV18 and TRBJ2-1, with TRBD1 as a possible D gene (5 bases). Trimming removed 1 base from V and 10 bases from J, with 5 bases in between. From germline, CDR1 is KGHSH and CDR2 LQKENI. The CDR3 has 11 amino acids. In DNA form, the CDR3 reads TGTGCCAGCTCACCACAGGGGGAGCAGTTCTTC. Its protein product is CASSPQGEQFF.

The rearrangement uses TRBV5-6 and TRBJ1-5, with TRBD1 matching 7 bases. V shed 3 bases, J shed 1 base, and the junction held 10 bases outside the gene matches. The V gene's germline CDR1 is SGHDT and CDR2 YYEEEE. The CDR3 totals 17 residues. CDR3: CASSSVRQGSSNQPQHF. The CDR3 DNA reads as TGTGCCAGCAGCTCGGTCCGACAGGGAAGCAGCAATCAGCCCCAGCATTTT.

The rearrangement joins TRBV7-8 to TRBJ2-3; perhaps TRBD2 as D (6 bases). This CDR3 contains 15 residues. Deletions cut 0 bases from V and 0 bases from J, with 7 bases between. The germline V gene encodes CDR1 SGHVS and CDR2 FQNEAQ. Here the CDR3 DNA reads TGTGCCAGCAGCTTAGCGGGGGGTAGCACAGATACGCAGTATTTT. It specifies CASSLAGGSTDTQYF.

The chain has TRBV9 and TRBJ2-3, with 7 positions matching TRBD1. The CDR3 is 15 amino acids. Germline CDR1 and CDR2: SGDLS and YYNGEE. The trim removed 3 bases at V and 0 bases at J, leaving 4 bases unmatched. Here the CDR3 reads CASSEGGHSTDTQYF. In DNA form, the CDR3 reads TGTGCCAGCAGCGAAGGGGGCCATAGCACAGATACGCAGTATTTT.

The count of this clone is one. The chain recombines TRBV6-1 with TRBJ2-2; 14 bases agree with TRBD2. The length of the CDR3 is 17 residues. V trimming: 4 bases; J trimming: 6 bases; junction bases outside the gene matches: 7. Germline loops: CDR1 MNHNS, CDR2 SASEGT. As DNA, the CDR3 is TGTGCCAGCAGTGGGGGACTAGCGGGGGCCCCCCCCGGGGAGCTGTTTTTT. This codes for CASSGGLAGAPPGELFF.

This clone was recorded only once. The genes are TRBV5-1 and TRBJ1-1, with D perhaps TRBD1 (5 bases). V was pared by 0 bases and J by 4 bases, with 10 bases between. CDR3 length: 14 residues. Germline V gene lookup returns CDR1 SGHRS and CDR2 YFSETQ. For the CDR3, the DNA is TGCGCCAGCAGCTTGGGGTCCGGGGGCACTGAAGCTTTCTTT. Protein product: CASSLGSGGTEAFF.

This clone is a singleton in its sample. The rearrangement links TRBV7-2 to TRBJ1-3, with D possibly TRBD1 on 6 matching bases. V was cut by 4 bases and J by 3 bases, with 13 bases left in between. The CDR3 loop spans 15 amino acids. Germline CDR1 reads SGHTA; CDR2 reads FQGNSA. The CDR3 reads CASSSRQANGNTIYF. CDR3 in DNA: TGTGCCAGCAGCTCCAGACAGGCCAATGGAAACACCATATATTTT.

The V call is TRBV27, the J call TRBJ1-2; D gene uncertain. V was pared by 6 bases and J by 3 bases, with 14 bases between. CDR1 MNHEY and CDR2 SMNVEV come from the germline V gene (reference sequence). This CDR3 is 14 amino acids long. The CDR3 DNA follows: TGTGCCAGCAGCCCCTCTCCTCGGTACTATGGCTACACCTTC. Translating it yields CASSPSPRYYGYTF.

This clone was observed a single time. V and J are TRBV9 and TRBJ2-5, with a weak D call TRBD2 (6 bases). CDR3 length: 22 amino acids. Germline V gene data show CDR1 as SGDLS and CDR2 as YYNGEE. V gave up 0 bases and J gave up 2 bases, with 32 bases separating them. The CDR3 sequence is CASSVGTGSGLEGARTQETQYF. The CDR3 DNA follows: TGTGCCAGCAGCGTAGGGACGGGAAGCGGGTTAGAGGGAGCACGCACGCAAGAGACCCAGTACTTC.